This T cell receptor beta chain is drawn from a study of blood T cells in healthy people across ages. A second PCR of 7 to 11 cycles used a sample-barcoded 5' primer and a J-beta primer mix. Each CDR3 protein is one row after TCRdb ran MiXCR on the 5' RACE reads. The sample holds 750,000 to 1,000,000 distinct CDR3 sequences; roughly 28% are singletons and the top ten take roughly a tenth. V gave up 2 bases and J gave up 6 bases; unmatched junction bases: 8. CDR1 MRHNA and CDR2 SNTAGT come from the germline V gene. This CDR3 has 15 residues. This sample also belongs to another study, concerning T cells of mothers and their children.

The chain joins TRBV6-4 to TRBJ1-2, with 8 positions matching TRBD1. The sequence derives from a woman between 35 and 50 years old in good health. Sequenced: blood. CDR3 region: CASSDLLDRVDGYTF. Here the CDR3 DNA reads TGTGCCAGCAGTGACCTACTGGACAGGGTTGATGGCTACACCTTC.